This TCR beta chain was recovered during a study of shared T cell receptors in the human thymus. Sequenced by immunoSEQ multiplex PCR; TCRdb stores in-frame clones only, minus some. The sample records roughly 550,000 clones, 75% to 85% being singletons. V lost 5 bases and J 6 bases, leaving 13 bases between the germline ends. This CDR3 contains 13 residues. Per germline, CDR1 LNHDA and CDR2 SQIVND (reference sequence). These data are also associated with another study on human thymus T cells. That study reports: Having surgery to correct congenital heart defects, healthy Finnish infants acted as the donors. The thymus was resected at corrective cardiac surgery. What appeared biased in thymic and blood repertoires was the usage of V and J genes.

The TCR sequence derives from a boy under two years old with a congenital heart defect. Source material: thymocytes. The chain combines TRBV19 with TRBJ1-1, with D possibly matching TRBD1 (5 bases). CDR3 region: CASSVGEWPEAFF. The CDR3 region has the DNA TGTGCCAGTAGTGTAGGGGAGTGGCCTGAAGCTTTCTTT.